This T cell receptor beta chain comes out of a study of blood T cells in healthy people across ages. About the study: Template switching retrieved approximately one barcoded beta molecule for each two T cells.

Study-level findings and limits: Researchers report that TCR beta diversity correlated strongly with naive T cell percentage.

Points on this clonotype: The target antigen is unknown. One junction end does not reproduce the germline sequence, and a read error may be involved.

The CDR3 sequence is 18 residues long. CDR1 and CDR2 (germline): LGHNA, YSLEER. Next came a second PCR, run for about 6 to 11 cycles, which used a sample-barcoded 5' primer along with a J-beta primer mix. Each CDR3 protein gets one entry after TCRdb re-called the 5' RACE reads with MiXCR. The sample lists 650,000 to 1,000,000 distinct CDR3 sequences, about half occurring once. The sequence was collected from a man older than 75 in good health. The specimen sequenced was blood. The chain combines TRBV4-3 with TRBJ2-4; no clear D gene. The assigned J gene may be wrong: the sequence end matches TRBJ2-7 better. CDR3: CASSQAPSPCLGFNEQYF. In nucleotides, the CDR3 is TGCGCCAGCAGTCAAGCCCCCAGCCCGTGCCTAGGATTTAACGAGCAGTACTTC.